This T cell receptor beta chain was identified during a study of CD8+ T cells in alopecia areata. The CDR3 consists of 13 residues. V gave up 0 bases and J gave up 6 bases, with 9 bases separating them. Germline V lookup: CDR1 SGHRS, CDR2 YFSETQ. Treatment denoted: oral pan-JAK inhibitor, 5-10 mg twice daily. As part of sample collection, lesional scalp punch biopsies and peripheral blood were taken from alopecia areata patients. Regarding this clone: Its specificity is not known.

cDNA serving as the sequencing template came from extracted, reverse transcribed RNA. Profiling relied on immunoSEQ multiplex PCR, and the TCRdb table lists in-frame clones only, not all of them. This table holds over 150,000 clones, roughly 60% found once. Study-level findings and limits: Researchers reported that TCR sharing among patients proved less clear than in mice, possibly HLA-linked. As there was one nonresponder, how baseline CD8+ expansion relates to response remains uncertain.

The sequence came from a human donor with alopecia areata. The chain links TRBV5-1 to TRBJ1-1, with no clear D. The sequenced sample was CD4+ T cells sorted from blood, obtained at week 24, from a patient treated with tofacitinib. CDR3 in amino acids: CASSLDRAAEAFF. For the CDR3, the DNA is TGCGCCAGCAGCTTGGATCGGGCAGCTGAAGCTTTCTTT. The whole variable domain, filled in from reference TRBV5-1 and TRBJ1-1, reads KAGVTQTPRYLIKTRGQQVTLSCSPISGHRSVSWYQQTPGQGLQFLFEYFSETQRNKGNFPGRFSGRQFSNSRSEMNVSTLELGDSALYLCASSLDRAAEAFFGQGTRLTVV.